This section outlines one T cell receptor (beta chain) sequence together with its context. Its antigen specificity is not known. One base away there is no much larger clone; base qualities are not given. Using the immunoSEQ assay, the TCR beta chain CDR3 regions were sequenced from genomic DNA. Rearranged VDJ segments were amplified with primers that anneal to V and J segments. The paper's processing steps were these. The ImmunoSeq Analyzer software was used to calculate clonality and richness metrics. Fisher's exact test, supplemented by a beta-binomial method for added stringency, was applied to identify differentially abundant clones between regions. The table comes from immuneACCESS by way of TCRdb, which keeps in-frame sequences with V and J called. Part of the clones is missing from these tables; in studies checked, under half for an unresolved V gene and the rest for unknown reasons. V and J calls plus clone size are reproduced from that table; the DNA served to infer D and trimming. The sample yields some 20,000 clones; 73% were counted once. The ten largest clones represent about 18% of the sample.

This specimen belongs to a study of intratumoral heterogeneity in liver cancer. Background on the whole study: Across the full approximately 14-patient cohort, most patients were male and the median age was 63 years. A total of approximately 69 multiregional samples from approximately 15 HCC patients, consisting of some 50 tumoral and roughly 20 adjacent nontumoral regions, were included in the overall cohort. To investigate intratumor heterogeneity, the study integrated RNA-seq, DNA sequencing, TCR-seq and SNP array data drawn from multiple regions of hepatocellular carcinoma specimens.

Every patient had early-stage hepatocellular carcinoma and went to surgical resection without receiving any prior therapy. None of the sampled areas showed macroscopic evidence of necrosis or hemorrhage. Multiple regions from a couple of patients were subjected to TCR sequencing (ImmunoSeq). Frozen resection tissue samples were collected at a distance of at least 1 cm from each other. Samples labelled N came from nontumoral liver tissue adjacent to the tumor. Genomic DNA was extracted from bulk tissue using the DNeasy blood and tissue kit. Study-wide findings and limitations: A relatively low patient number and under-sampled tumor-infiltrating lymphocyte representation were acknowledged by the authors as limitations.

The germline V gene (reference sequence) specifies SGHNT as CDR1 and YYREEE as CDR2. The cysteine opens and the phenylalanine closes a CDR3 of 12 amino acids. Only the CDR3 portion is preserved as DNA: 36 bases, with reading frame beginning at the first base. V is shortened by 4 bases, J by 3 bases, and the region joining them spans 7 bases. This chain joins TRBV5-4 to TRBJ1-2; no D segment can be confidently identified. This TCR was recovered from a woman aged 70-85 years with hepatocellular carcinoma. The sequencing used tumor-adjacent normal tissue, collected before any cancer treatment. Here is the DNA: TGTGCCAGCAGCACTACAGACTATGGCTACACCTTC. Its translation reads: CASSTTDYGYTF.